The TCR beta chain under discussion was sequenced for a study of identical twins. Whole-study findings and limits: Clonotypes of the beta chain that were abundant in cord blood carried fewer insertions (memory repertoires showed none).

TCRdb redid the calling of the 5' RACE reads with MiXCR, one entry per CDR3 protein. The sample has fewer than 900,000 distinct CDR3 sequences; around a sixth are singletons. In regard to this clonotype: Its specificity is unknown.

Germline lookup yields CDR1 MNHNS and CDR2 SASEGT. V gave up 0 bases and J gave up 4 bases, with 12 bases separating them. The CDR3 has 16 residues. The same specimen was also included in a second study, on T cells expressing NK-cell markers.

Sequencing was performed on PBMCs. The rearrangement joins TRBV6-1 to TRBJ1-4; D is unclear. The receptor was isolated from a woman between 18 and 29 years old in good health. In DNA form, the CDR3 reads TGTGCCAGCAGTGAAGCCTTGGACGGCTATAATGAAAAACTGTTTTTT. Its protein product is CASSEALDGYNEKLFF.